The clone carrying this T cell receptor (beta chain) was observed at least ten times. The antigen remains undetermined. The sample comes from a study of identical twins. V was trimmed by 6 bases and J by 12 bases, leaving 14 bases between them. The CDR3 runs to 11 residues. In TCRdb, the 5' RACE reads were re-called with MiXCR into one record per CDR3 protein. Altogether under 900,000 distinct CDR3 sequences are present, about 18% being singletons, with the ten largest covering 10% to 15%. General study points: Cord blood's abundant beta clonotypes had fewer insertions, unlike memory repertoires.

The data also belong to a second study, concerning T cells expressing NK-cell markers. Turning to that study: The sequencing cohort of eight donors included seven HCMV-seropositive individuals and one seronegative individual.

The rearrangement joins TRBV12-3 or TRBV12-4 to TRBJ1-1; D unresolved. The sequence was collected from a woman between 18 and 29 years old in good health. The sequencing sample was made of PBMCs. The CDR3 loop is CASSLWGETFF. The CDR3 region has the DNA TGTGCCAGCAGCTTGTGGGGAGAAACTTTCTTT.